Listed below are T cell receptor beta chains from one sample, sequenced in a study of tumor-infiltrating lymphocytes in primary liver carcinoma. A single record per CDR3 protein comes from TCRdb applying MiXCR to the multiplex PCR reads. The profile shows hundreds of thousands of distinct CDR3 sequences, approximately 54% of them singletons. The sequencing input was peripheral blood. The origin of the receptors is a woman aged 25 to 45 with primary liver carcinoma and hepatitis B virus infection. Each CDR3 is given with its conserved first and last residue. Each record gives: V gene, clone size, J gene, D gene, CDR3 protein, CDR3 DNA. The D gene is left open where the match is weak. Rows give clone size only sometimes, using once, few, many, or a class for an expanded clone.

v_gene: TRBV30
abundance: NA
j_gene: TRBJ2-1
d_gene: TRBD2
CDR3aa: CAWNSGRAMNEQFF
CDR3nt: TGTGCCTGGAATAGCGGGAGGGCCATGAATGAGCAGTTCTTC

v_gene: TRBV6-5
abundance: NA
j_gene: TRBJ2-7
d_gene: NA
CDR3aa: CTSSQQLGEQYF
CDR3nt: TGTACCAGCAGTCAACAGCTTGGGGAGCAGTACTTC

v_gene: TRBV29-1
abundance: NA
j_gene: TRBJ2-5
d_gene: NA
CDR3aa: CSVEASVQETQYF
CDR3nt: TGCAGCGTTGAAGCCTCGGTACAAGAGACCCAGTACTTC

v_gene: TRBV29-1
abundance: many
j_gene: TRBJ2-3
d_gene: TRBD2
CDR3aa: CSVDMRGAATDTQYF
CDR3nt: TGCAGCGTTGATATGCGGGGGGCAGCCACAGATACGCAGTATTTT

v_gene: TRBV29-1
abundance: many
j_gene: TRBJ2-7
d_gene: NA
CDR3aa: CSVEVLHSYEQYF
CDR3nt: TGCAGCGTTGAGGTCCTCCACTCCTACGAGCAGTACTTC

v_gene: TRBV4-3
abundance: few
j_gene: TRBJ2-2
d_gene: TRBD2
CDR3aa: CASSQDRTSLTGELFF
CDR3nt: TGCGCCAGCAGCCAAGATAGGACTAGCCTTACCGGGGAGCTGTTTTTT

v_gene: TRBV7-8
abundance: NA
j_gene: TRBJ2-3
d_gene: NA
CDR3aa: CVSSLIRGLKDTQYF
CDR3nt: TGTGTCAGCAGCTTAATTAGGGGCCTGAAAGATACGCAGTATTTT

v_gene: TRBV11-1
abundance: NA
j_gene: TRBJ2-3
d_gene: TRBD1
CDR3aa: CVSSRQGPTDTQYF
CDR3nt: TGTGTAAGCAGCCGACAGGGTCCCACAGATACGCAGTATTTT

v_gene: TRBV29-1
abundance: NA
j_gene: TRBJ2-6
d_gene: NA
CDR3aa: CSVGTSGANVLTF
CDR3nt: TGCAGCGTCGGGACTTCTGGGGCCAACGTCCTGACTTTC

v_gene: TRBV7-9
abundance: NA
j_gene: TRBJ2-7
d_gene: NA
CDR3aa: CASSLGLSSYEQYF
CDR3nt: TGTGCCAGCAGTTTGGGGCTAAGCTCCTACGAGCAGTACTTC

v_gene: TRBV12-3/TRBV12-4
abundance: NA
j_gene: TRBJ2-2
d_gene: NA
CDR3aa: CAGSPPGRAGELFF
CDR3nt: TGTGCCGGCAGCCCCCCTGGTAGGGCCGGGGAGCTGTTTTTT

v_gene: TRBV11-2
abundance: NA
j_gene: TRBJ2-3
d_gene: NA
CDR3aa: CTSSLRGALSTDTQYF
CDR3nt: TGTACCAGCAGCTTAAGGGGGGCCCTTAGTACAGATACGCAGTATTTT

v_gene: TRBV28
abundance: NA
j_gene: TRBJ2-7
d_gene: NA
CDR3aa: CANNSYEQYF
CDR3nt: TGTGCCAATAACTCCTACGAGCAGTACTTC

v_gene: TRBV6-1
abundance: NA
j_gene: TRBJ2-3
d_gene: NA
CDR3aa: CASSVTGQIFTDTQYF
CDR3nt: TGTGCCAGCAGTGTTACAGGGCAGATTTTCACAGATACGCAGTATTTT

v_gene: TRBV5-1
abundance: NA
j_gene: TRBJ2-5
d_gene: NA
CDR3aa: CASSASGTCQETQYF
CDR3nt: TGCGCCAGCAGCGCCTCCGGGACTTGTCAAGAGACCCAGTACTTC

v_gene: TRBV6-1
abundance: few
j_gene: TRBJ2-7
d_gene: TRBD1
CDR3aa: CASSEVKRDRFYEQYF
CDR3nt: TGTGCCAGCAGTGAAGTTAAGAGGGACAGGTTCTACGAGCAGTACTTC

v_gene: TRBV6-1
abundance: few
j_gene: TRBJ2-3
d_gene: TRBD2
CDR3aa: CANSDTSGADTQYF
CDR3nt: TGTGCCAACAGTGACACTAGCGGGGCAGATACGCAGTATTTT

v_gene: TRBV5-1
abundance: few
j_gene: TRBJ1-2
d_gene: NA
CDR3aa: CASSLNALYGYTF
CDR3nt: TGCGCCAGCAGCTTGAACGCTCTGTATGGCTACACCTTC

v_gene: TRBV14
abundance: NA
j_gene: TRBJ1-6
d_gene: TRBD1
CDR3aa: CASSRQGNSPLHF
CDR3nt: TGTGCCAGCAGCCGACAGGGAAATTCACCCCTCCACTTT

v_gene: TRBV14
abundance: few
j_gene: TRBJ2-3
d_gene: TRBD2
CDR3aa: CASSHQLPGRGTQYF
CDR3nt: TGTGCCAGCAGCCACCAATTGCCCGGGAGGGGGACGCAGTATTTT

v_gene: TRBV11-1
abundance: many
j_gene: TRBJ2-2
d_gene: NA
CDR3aa: CASSFARAGTGELFF
CDR3nt: TGTGCCAGCAGCTTTGCGCGGGCGGGCACCGGGGAGCTGTTTTTT

v_gene: TRBV7-9
abundance: NA
j_gene: TRBJ2-1
d_gene: NA
CDR3aa: CASSGSGEGGFRNEQFF
CDR3nt: TGTGCCAGCAGCGGGTCAGGGGAGGGGGGCTTTCGCAATGAGCAGTTCTTC